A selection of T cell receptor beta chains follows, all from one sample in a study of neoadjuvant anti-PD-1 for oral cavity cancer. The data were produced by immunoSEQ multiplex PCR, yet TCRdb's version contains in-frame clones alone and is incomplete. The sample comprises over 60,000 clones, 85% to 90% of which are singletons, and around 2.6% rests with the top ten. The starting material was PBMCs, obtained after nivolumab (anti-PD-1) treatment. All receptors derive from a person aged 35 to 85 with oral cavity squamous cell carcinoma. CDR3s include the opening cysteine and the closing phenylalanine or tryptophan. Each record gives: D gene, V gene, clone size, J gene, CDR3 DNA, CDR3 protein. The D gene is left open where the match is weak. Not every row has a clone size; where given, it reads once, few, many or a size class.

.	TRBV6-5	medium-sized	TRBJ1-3	TGTGCCAGCAGTTACGGGCCTATTTTCTCTGGAAACACCATATATTTT	CASSYGPIFSGNTIYF
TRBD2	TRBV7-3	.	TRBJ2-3	TGTGCCAGCAGCTTAGGACCCCTAGCGGGGAGCACAGATACGCAGTATTTT	CASSLGPLAGSTDTQYF
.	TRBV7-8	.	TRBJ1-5	TGTGCCAGCAGCTTAGCTTTAAGAGGAGACCAGCCCCAGCATTTT	CASSLALRGDQPQHF
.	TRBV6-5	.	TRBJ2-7	TGTGCCAGCTCGAAACCACCAGGCTACGAGCAGTACTTC	CASSKPPGYEQYF
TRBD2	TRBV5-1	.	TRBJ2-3	TGCGCCAGCAGCTTGGAACTAGCGGGGGAGACAGATACGCAGTATTTT	CASSLELAGETDTQYF
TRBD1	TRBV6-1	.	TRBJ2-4	TGTGCCAGCAGTGCCCGACAGGGATCCCCCATGAAAAACATTCAGTACTTC	CASSARQGSPMKNIQYF
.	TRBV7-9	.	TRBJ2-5	TGTGCCAGCAGCCCAAGGAGGGGGTCAGAGACCCAGTACTTC	CASSPRRGSETQYF
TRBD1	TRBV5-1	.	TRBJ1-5	TGCGCCAGCAGCTGGGGACAGGGGTTGAATCAGCCCCAGCATTTT	CASSWGQGLNQPQHF
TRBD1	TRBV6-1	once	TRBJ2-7	TGTGCCAGCAGACTCGGGACAGGGATCTACGAGCAGTACTTC	CASRLGTGIYEQYF
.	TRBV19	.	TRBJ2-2	TGTGCCAGTACCCTGCTGTTGAGCACCGGGGAGCTGTTTTTT	CASTLLLSTGELFF
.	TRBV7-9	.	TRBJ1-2	TGTGCCAGCAGACCCACCCTTAACTATGGCTACACCTTC	CASRPTLNYGYTF
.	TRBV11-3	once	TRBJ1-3	TGTGCCAGCAGCTTAGGGGACGGATCTGGAAACACCATATATTTT	CASSLGDGSGNTIYF
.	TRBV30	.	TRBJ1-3	TGTGCCTGGAACGCAGGAGGGGGAAACACCATATATTTT	CAWNAGGGNTIYF
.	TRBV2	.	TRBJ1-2	TGTGCCAGCAGTGTGTCGGGATCGGGTGGCTACACCTTC	CASSVSGSGGYTF